The table lists the clone carrying this T cell receptor (beta chain) with a few counts. Germline CDR1 SEHNR, CDR2 FQNEAQ (reference sequence). Between the trimmed V and J ends, which lost 4 bases and 0 bases, there was a span of 6 bases. CDR3 length: 13 amino acids. This entry is derived from a study of patients and donors after allogeneic stem cell transplantation. From the RT-PCR reads, TCRdb called clonotypes with MiXCR, one entry per CDR3 protein. The profile shows some 960,000 distinct CDR3 sequences, under 20% of them singletons. The specimen was blood, either unsorted or a sorted T cell fraction (not recorded which). The TCR was taken from a human donor who was either an allogeneic HSCT recipient or a stem cell or donor lymphocyte infusion donor (not recorded which). It is not recorded whose cells these are; they may come from a transplant donor. The chain recombines TRBV7-9 with TRBJ1-1, with D unresolved. Written as DNA, the CDR3 is TGTGCCAGCAGCTGGAAAATGAACACTGAAGCTTTCTTT. This codes for CASSWKMNTEAFF.